Listed below are T cell receptor beta chains from one sample, sequenced in a study of blood T cell repertoires in COVID-19. Here immunoSEQ multiplex PCR was the method, and the copy in TCRdb shows in-frame clones only, minus some. The sample yields roughly 120,000 clones, over 75% seen once. Sample: peripheral blood. These receptors were collected from a man aged 50-60 years with acute or convalescent COVID-19. CDR3s include the opening cysteine and the closing phenylalanine or tryptophan. D genes are given only for firm matches. Clone size is shown for a subset of rows, as once, few, many or a class of expanded clone.

size | J | D | V | CDR3 | DNA
- | TRBJ1-2 | - | TRBV12-3/TRBV12-4 | CASSLNRDLGYTF | TGTGCCAGCAGTTTGAACAGGGATCTTGGCTACACCTTC
- | TRBJ1-1 | - | TRBV3-1/TRBV3-2 | CASSYGTLNTEAFF | TGTGCCAGCAGTTACGGGACACTTAACACTGAAGCTTTCTTT
- | TRBJ1-1 | - | TRBV21-1 | CASLRGGTEAFF | TGTGCCAGCCTACGCGGGGGCACTGAAGCTTTCTTT
- | TRBJ1-4 | - | TRBV18 | CASSPAQNNEKLFF | TGTGCCAGCTCACCCGCCCAGAATAATGAAAAACTGTTTTTT
- | TRBJ1-1 | - | TRBV11-2 | CASSLSSSGMNTEAFF | TGTGCCAGCAGCTTAAGTTCGTCGGGGATGAACACTGAAGCTTTCTTT
few | TRBJ1-5 | - | TRBV6-5 | CAARRVQGNNQPQHF | TGTGCCGCCCGTCGGGTTCAGGGCAACAATCAGCCCCAGCATTTT
- | TRBJ2-3 | - | TRBV15 | CATSRESRGTDTQYF | TGTGCCACCAGCAGAGAAAGTCGGGGCACAGATACGCAGTATTTT
- | TRBJ2-5 | TRBD1 | TRBV28 | CASRANRGSNQETQYF | TGTGCCAGCAGGGCAAACAGGGGGTCCAACCAAGAGACCCAGTACTTC
once | TRBJ2-1 | TRBD1 | TRBV4-1 | CASSQELRAGGYNEQFF | TGCGCCAGCAGCCAAGAATTGCGGGCAGGGGGTTATAATGAGCAGTTCTTC
- | TRBJ2-1 | - | TRBV27 | CASSFRDLRNEQFF | TGTGCCAGCAGTTTCCGGGATTTGAGGAATGAGCAGTTCTTC
- | TRBJ2-7 | TRBD2 | TRBV19 | CATTGGAYEQYF | TGTGCCACCACCGGGGGGGCCTACGAGCAGTACTTC
- | TRBJ2-2 | TRBD2 | TRBV7-8 | CASSPGLAGGLGTGELFF | TGTGCCAGCAGCCCGGGACTAGCGGGGGGGCTGGGCACCGGGGAGCTGTTTTTT
- | TRBJ2-2 | - | TRBV7-8 | CASSLDRAGPNTGELFF | TGTGCCAGCAGCTTAGATCGGGCGGGCCCGAACACCGGGGAGCTGTTTTTT
- | TRBJ1-2 | TRBD1 | TRBV19 | CASRQGAQGYTF | TGTGCCAGTAGACAGGGGGCGCAAGGCTACACCTTC
- | TRBJ2-5 | - | TRBV28 | CASSLASAIGETQYF | TGTGCCAGCAGTTTGGCTAGCGCGATAGGTGAGACCCAGTACTTC
once | TRBJ2-7 | TRBD2 | TRBV14 | CASSRSRGLAGEYEQYF | TGTGCCAGCAGCCGATCAAGGGGACTAGCGGGGGAATACGAGCAGTACTTC
- | TRBJ2-1 | - | TRBV7-2 | CASSLNRGGNEQFF | TGTGCCAGCAGCTTAAACAGGGGGGGCAATGAGCAGTTCTTC
- | TRBJ2-1 | - | TRBV6-6 | CASIFLGRDGTNEQFF | TGTGCCAGCATTTTCCTTGGGCGGGACGGAACCAATGAGCAGTTCTTC
- | TRBJ2-3 | TRBD2 | TRBV7-8 | CASSFGLAGEGDTQYF | TGTGCCAGCAGTTTCGGACTAGCGGGAGAAGGGGATACGCAGTATTTT
- | TRBJ2-2 | TRBD1 | TRBV7-3 | CASSLMRGQGHTGELFF | TGTGCCAGCAGCTTAATGAGAGGACAGGGACACACCGGGGAGCTGTTTTTT
- | TRBJ1-5 | - | TRBV30 | CAWSVQSDPWQPQHF | TGTGCCTGGAGTGTACAGTCAGACCCTTGGCAGCCCCAGCATTTT
- | TRBJ2-7 | - | TRBV2 | CASSMTVWAYEQYF | TGTGCCAGCAGTATGACAGTGTGGGCCTACGAGCAGTACTTC
many | TRBJ1-5 | TRBD1 | TRBV11-3 | CASSCQGAGNQPQHF | TGTGCCAGCAGCTGCCAGGGGGCCGGCAATCAGCCCCAGCATTTT
- | TRBJ1-6 | - | TRBV2 | CASLQGMNYNSPLHF | TGTGCCAGCCTTCAGGGGATGAACTATAATTCACCCCTCCACTTT
- | TRBJ1-5 | TRBD1 | TRBV19 | CASSIQGARRNNGNQPQHF | TGTGCCAGTAGTATACAGGGGGCGCGGCGGAATAATGGCAATCAGCCCCAGCATTTT
- | TRBJ1-4 | TRBD1 | TRBV2 | CASTTPRQGAANEKLFF | TGTGCCAGCACCACTCCCAGACAGGGGGCGGCTAATGAAAAACTGTTTTTT
- | TRBJ1-1 | - | TRBV5-1 | CASSSGVSEAFF | TGCGCCAGCAGTTCAGGGGTATCGGAAGCTTTCTTT
- | TRBJ1-6 | TRBD1 | TRBV2 | CARGGPGQASPRPLHF | TGTGCCAGGGGGGGGCCGGGACAGGCCTCACCAAGGCCCCTCCACTTT
- | TRBJ1-2 | - | TRBV12-3/TRBV12-4 | CASSPGGRQRLHF | TGTGCCAGCAGCCCCGGTGGTCGGCAGAGACTTCACTTC
- | TRBJ2-1 | TRBD2 | TRBV5-1 | CASRPGTSDSEQFF | TGCGCCAGCAGACCCGGGACTAGCGATAGTGAGCAGTTCTTC
- | TRBJ2-1 | TRBD1 | TRBV5-6 | CASSFRTGSSSYNEQFF | TGTGCCAGCAGCTTTAGGACAGGCTCAAGCTCCTACAATGAGCAGTTCTTC
- | TRBJ1-2 | - | TRBV30 | CAWRWGRGSYGYTF | TGTGCCTGGAGGTGGGGCAGGGGTTCCTATGGCTACACCTTC
- | TRBJ1-1 | - | TRBV11-3 | CASSLDGRTEAFF | TGTGCCAGCAGCTTAGACGGTCGCACTGAAGCTTTCTTT
- | TRBJ1-1 | - | TRBV9 | CASSVIGNTEAFF | TGTGCCAGCAGCGTAATCGGTAACACTGAAGCTTTCTTT
- | TRBJ2-3 | - | TRBV10-3 | CAISPRSTDTQYF | TGTGCCATCAGCCCCCGTAGCACAGATACGCAGTATTTT
few | TRBJ1-2 | TRBD1 | TRBV20-1 | CSATGYGYTF | TGCAGTGCGACAGGGTATGGCTACACCTTC
few | TRBJ2-7 | - | TRBV7-8 | CASSLAGVIGDEQYF | TGTGCCAGCAGCTTAGCCGGCGTAATAGGGGACGAGCAGTACTTC
- | TRBJ1-5 | - | TRBV19 | CASSIDPQGRGQPQHF | TGTGCCAGTAGTATAGATCCACAGGGAAGGGGTCAGCCCCAGCATTTT
- | TRBJ1-1 | - | TRBV6-5 | CASFRNLYTEAFF | TGTGCCTCCTTCAGGAACTTGTACACTGAAGCTTTCTTT
- | TRBJ2-1 | TRBD2 | TRBV29-1 | CSVLSGSWDEQFF | TGCAGCGTTCTAAGCGGGAGCTGGGATGAGCAGTTCTTC
- | TRBJ2-1 | - | TRBV6-5 | CASSYQGNSYNEQFF | TGTGCCAGCAGTTACCAGGGAAACTCCTACAATGAGCAGTTCTTC
- | TRBJ2-4 | - | TRBV19 | CASSIRPTEFQYF | TGTGCCAGTAGTATAAGGCCAACAGAATTTCAGTACTTC
- | TRBJ2-3 | TRBD2 | TRBV9 | CASGAGGPGTDTQYF | TGTGCCAGCGGAGCGGGGGGGCCGGGTACAGATACGCAGTATTTT
few | TRBJ1-2 | TRBD1 | TRBV5-4 | CASSTGDRDYGYTF | TGTGCCTCCTCGACGGGGGACAGGGACTATGGCTACACCTTC
- | TRBJ1-5 | TRBD1 | TRBV19 | CASGGTGGNQPQHF | TGTGCCAGTGGAGGGACAGGGGGGAATCAGCCCCAGCATTTT
- | TRBJ2-2 | TRBD1 | TRBV19 | CASSTPGQGMLAGELFF | TGTGCCAGTAGTACCCCAGGACAGGGGATGTTAGCCGGGGAGCTGTTTTTT
- | TRBJ2-7 | - | TRBV12-3/TRBV12-4 | CASSLRSSYEQYF | TGTGCCAGCAGCCTAAGGAGCTCCTACGAGCAGTACTTC
few | TRBJ1-2 | - | TRBV5-1 | CASSSDYGYTF | TGCGCCAGCAGCTCCGACTATGGCTACACCTTC
- | TRBJ2-7 | TRBD2 | TRBV9 | CASSSVLAGGGEQYF | TGTGCCAGCAGCTCTGTCCTAGCGGGAGGTGGTGAGCAGTACTTC
- | TRBJ1-5 | TRBD1 | TRBV28 | CASSFRDRVAYSNQPQHF | TGTGCCAGCAGTTTCCGGGACAGGGTGGCTTATAGCAATCAGCCCCAGCATTTT
- | TRBJ2-3 | TRBD2 | TRBV6-2/TRBV6-3 | CASSPTSAPTDTQYF | TGTGCCAGCAGCCCAACTAGCGCTCCCACAGATACGCAGTATTTT
- | TRBJ1-5 | - | TRBV10-2 | CASSRGGSNQPQHF | TGCGCCAGCTCAAGGGGGGGGAGCAATCAGCCCCAGCATTTT
- | TRBJ1-1 | - | TRBV18 | CASSPTRNTEAFF | TGTGCCAGCTCTCCTACTCGGAACACTGAAGCTTTCTTT
- | TRBJ2-7 | - | TRBV5-6 | CASSFSGTAYEQYF | TGTGCCAGCAGCTTCAGCGGAACCGCCTACGAGCAGTACTTC
- | TRBJ1-4 | - | TRBV27 | CASSYGVFGEKLFF | TGTGCCAGCAGTTACGGGGTATTTGGTGAAAAACTGTTTTTT